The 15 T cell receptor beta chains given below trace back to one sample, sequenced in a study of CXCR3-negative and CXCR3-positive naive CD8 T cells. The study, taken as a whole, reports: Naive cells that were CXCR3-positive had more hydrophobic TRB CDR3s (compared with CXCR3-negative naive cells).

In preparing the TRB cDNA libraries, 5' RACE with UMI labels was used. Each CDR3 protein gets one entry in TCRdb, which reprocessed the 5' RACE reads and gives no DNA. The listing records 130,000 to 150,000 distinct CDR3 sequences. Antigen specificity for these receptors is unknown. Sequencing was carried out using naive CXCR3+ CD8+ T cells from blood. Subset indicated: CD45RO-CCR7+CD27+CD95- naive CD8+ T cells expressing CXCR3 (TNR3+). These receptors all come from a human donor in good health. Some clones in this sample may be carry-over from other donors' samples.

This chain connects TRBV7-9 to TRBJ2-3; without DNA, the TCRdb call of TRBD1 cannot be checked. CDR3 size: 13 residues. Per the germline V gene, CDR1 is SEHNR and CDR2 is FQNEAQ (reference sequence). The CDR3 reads CASSLPLTDTQYF.

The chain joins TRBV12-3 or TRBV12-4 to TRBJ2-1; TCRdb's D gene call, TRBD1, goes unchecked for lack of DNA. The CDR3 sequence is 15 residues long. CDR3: CASTQTGGPYNEQFF.

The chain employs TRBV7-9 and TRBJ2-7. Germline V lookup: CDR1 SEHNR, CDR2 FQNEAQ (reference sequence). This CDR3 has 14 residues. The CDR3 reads CASSYVTSYYEQYF.

CDR3 in amino acids: CASSFLGTSGSSTGELFF. V and J are TRBV6-5 and TRBJ2-2; absent DNA, TCRdb's TRBD2 call cannot be checked. The CDR3 runs 18 residues. From germline, CDR1 is MNHEY and CDR2 SVGAGI.

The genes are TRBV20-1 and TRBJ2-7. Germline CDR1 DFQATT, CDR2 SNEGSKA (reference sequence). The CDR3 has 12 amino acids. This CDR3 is CSARREGYEQYF.

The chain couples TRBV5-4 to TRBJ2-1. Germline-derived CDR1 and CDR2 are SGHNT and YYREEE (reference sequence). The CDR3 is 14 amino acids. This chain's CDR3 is CASSPLGSYNEQFF.

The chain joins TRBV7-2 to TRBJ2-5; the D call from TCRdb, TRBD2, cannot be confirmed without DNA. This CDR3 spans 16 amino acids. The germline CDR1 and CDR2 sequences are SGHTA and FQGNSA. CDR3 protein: CASSLLSTSILETQYF. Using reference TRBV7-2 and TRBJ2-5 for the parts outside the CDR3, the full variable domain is GAGVSQSPSNKVTEKGKDVELRCDPISGHTALYWYRQSLGQGLEFLIYFQGNSAPDKSGLPSDRFSAERTGGSVSTLTIQRTQQEDSAVYLCASSLLSTSILETQYFGPGTRLLVL.

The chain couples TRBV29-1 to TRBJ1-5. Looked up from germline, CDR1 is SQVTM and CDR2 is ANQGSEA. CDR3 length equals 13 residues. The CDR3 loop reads CSVELGSNQPQHF.

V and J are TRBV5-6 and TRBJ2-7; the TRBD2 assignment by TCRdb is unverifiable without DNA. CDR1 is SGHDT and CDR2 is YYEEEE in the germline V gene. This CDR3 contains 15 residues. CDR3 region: CASSLVGTSLYEQYF.

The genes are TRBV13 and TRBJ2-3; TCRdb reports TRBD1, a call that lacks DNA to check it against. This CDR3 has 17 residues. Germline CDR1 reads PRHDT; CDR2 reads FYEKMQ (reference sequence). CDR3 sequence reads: CASSSRQAGTTTDTQYF. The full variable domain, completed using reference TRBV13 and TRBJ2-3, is AAGVIQSPRHLIKEKRETATLKCYPIPRHDTVYWYQQGPGQDPQFLISFYEKMQSDKGSIPDRFSAQQFSDYHSELNMSSLELGDSALYFCASSSRQAGTTTDTQYFGPGTRLTVL.

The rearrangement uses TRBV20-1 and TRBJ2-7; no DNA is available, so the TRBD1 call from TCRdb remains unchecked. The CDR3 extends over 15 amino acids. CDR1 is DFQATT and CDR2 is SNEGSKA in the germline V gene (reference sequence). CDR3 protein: CSARDPDTRGHEQYF.

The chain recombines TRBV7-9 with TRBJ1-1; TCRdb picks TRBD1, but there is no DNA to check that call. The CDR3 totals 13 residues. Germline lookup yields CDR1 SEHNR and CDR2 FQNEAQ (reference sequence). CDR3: CALDSPAGTEAFF.

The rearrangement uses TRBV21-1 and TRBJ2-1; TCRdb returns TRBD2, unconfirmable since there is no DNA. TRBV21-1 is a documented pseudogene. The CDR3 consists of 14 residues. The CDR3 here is CAGSKSVQSYEQFF.

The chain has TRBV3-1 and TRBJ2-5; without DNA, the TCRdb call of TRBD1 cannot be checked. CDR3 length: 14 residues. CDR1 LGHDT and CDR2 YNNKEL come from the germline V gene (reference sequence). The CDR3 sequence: CASTPSGAVETQYF.

CDR3 region: CSVEPTRRAGELFF. The chain carries TRBV29-1 and TRBJ2-2; TCRdb reports TRBD2, a call that lacks DNA to check it against. The CDR3 totals 14 residues. The germline V gene has CDR1 SQVTM and CDR2 ANQGSEA.